Below, 27 T cell receptor beta chains from the same sample are listed, as sequenced in a study of regulatory T cells in long-lasting Graves disease. iRepertoire HTBI primers and Arm-PCR of CDR3 regions built TCR beta libraries. One entry per CDR3 protein, called by TCRdb with MiXCR from the multiplex PCR reads. This table has 420,000 or so distinct CDR3 sequences, around 15% appearing once. The time point here: newly diagnosed GD, antithyroid drugs for less than 3 months. Isolated PBMC RNA provided the starting material for the TCR library. These sequences were also reported in another study, on T cells in Graves' hyperthyroidism and ophthalmopathy.

The source was peripheral blood mononuclear cells (PBMCs), collected at new diagnosis, from a patient treated with antithyroid drugs. These receptors were taken from a young woman with Graves disease.

The table lists this clonotype with many counts. The rearrangement joins TRBV11-2 to TRBJ2-7, with TRBD1 identical over 10 bases. The germline V gene has CDR1 SGHAT and CDR2 FQNNGV. V shed 1 base and J 7 bases; nucleotides not matched to a gene: 7. CDR3 length: 15 residues. The CDR3 loop is CASSLGQGAIREQYF. DNA for the CDR3: TGTGCCAGCAGCTTAGGACAGGGGGCAATTCGGGAGCAGTACTTC.

There are a few counts of this clonotype. The V and J genes are TRBV19 and TRBJ2-7; weak D call: TRBD1 (5 bases). Trimming took off 7 bases at V and 4 bases at J, with 11 bases between the two ends. This CDR3 has 12 residues. Germline CDR1 is LNHDA and CDR2 is SQIVND (reference sequence). The CDR3 DNA is TGTGCCAGTACTGACAGAGAATACGAGCAGTACTTC. It specifies CASTDREYEQYF.

This clonotype turned up a few times. The chain recombines TRBV20-1 with TRBJ1-5; 8 bases are a match to TRBD1. The CDR3 consists of 16 residues. The trim removed 3 bases at V and 0 bases at J, leaving 7 bases unmatched. Germline loops: CDR1 DFQATT, CDR2 SNEGSKA (reference sequence). The CDR3 is CSARLDRGYSNQPQHF. CDR3 nucleotides: TGCAGTGCTAGGCTTGACAGGGGATATAGCAATCAGCCCCAGCATTTT.

This clonotype was seen a handful of times. This rearrangement joins TRBV6-5 to TRBJ2-7; 8 bases line up with TRBD1. CDR3 length equals 15 residues. The V gene's germline CDR1 is MNHEY and CDR2 SVGAGI. V trimming: 2 bases; J trimming: 2 bases; junction bases outside the gene matches: 5. The CDR3 nucleotides are TGTGCCAGCAGTTACCTCGGACAGGGAACCTACGAGCAGTACTTC. It yields the protein CASSYLGQGTYEQYF.

The chain carries TRBV5-1 and TRBJ2-1, with 12 bases matching TRBD1. The CDR3 length is 17 residues. V lost 2 bases, J lost 8 bases, and 11 bases stayed unmatched. Germline-derived CDR1 and CDR2 are SGHRS and YFSETQ. The CDR3 coding sequence is TGCGCCAGCAGCTTTGGGTGGGGACAGGGGGCTATAGATGAGCAGTTCTTC. The encoded protein is CASSFGWGQGAIDEQFF.

This clonotype was detected ten times or more. The CDR3 sequence is CASSFAGQSSYEQYF. CDR3 nucleotides: TGTGCCAGCAGTTTTGCGGGGCAGAGCTCCTACGAGCAGTACTTC. The chain uses TRBV27 and TRBJ2-7; TRBD2 is a possible D gene (6 bases). The length of the CDR3 is 15 residues. Per the germline V gene, CDR1 is MNHEY and CDR2 is SMNVEV (reference sequence). Deletions cut 3 bases from V and 0 bases from J, with 12 bases between.

This clonotype has a handful of counts. V usage is TRBV18 and J usage is TRBJ2-1; 13 nucleotides agree with TRBD2. In germline, CDR1 is KGHSH, CDR2 LQKENI. V shed 3 bases and J 9 bases; nucleotides not matched to a gene: 5. The CDR3 sequence is 15 residues long. CDR3 in amino acids: CASSPALAGGSEQFF. CDR3 bases: TGTGCCAGCTCACCCGCACTAGCGGGAGGGAGTGAGCAGTTCTTC.

This clonotype was seen only a few times. The gene calls are TRBV5-6 and TRBJ2-5; TRBD2 matches 8 bases. V trimming: 0 bases; J trimming: 5 bases; junction bases outside the gene matches: 9. The germline V gene has CDR1 SGHDT and CDR2 YYEEEE. The CDR3 is 16 amino acids. CDR3 loop: CASSLDRRGAVETQYF. The CDR3 nucleotides are TGTGCCAGCAGCTTGGACAGGCGGGGGGCGGTTGAGACCCAGTACTTC.

In this sample, this clonotype turned up a few times. This chain connects TRBV20-1 to TRBJ1-5; a weak D match, TRBD1 (6 bases). The V end was cut by 0 bases, the J end by 7 bases, with 13 bases between. The V gene's germline CDR1 is DFQATT and CDR2 SNEGSKA (reference sequence). The CDR3 length is 14 residues. CDR3 nucleotide sequence: TGCAGTGCTAGAGATCTGACAGGTTACCAGCCCCAGCATTTT. It translates to CSARDLTGYQPQHF.

This clonotype was picked up many times. The chain combines TRBV7-2 with TRBJ2-2, with 9 positions matching TRBD1. The V and J ends lost 5 bases and 3 bases, in that order; junction bases with no gene match: 4. The CDR3 length is 15 residues. In germline, CDR1 is SGHTA, CDR2 FQGNSA. This CDR3 is CASSRDRVDTGELFF. The CDR3 bases are TGTGCCAGCAGCAGGGACAGGGTGGACACCGGGGAGCTGTTTTTT.

In this sample, this clonotype turned up many times. The CDR3: CASSFQGAVEKLFF. The CDR3, as DNA: TGTGCCAGCAGTTTCCAGGGGGCAGTTGAAAAACTGTTTTTT. The rearrangement joins TRBV12-3 or TRBV12-4 to TRBJ1-4; TRBD1 matches 8 bases. Germline trimming cut 3 bases from V and 7 bases from J; bases unmatched to any gene: 4. CDR3 length equals 14 residues.

At least ten counts were recorded for this clonotype. The V call is TRBV28, the J call TRBJ1-4, with 7 bases matching TRBD1. Germline CDR1 reads MDHEN; CDR2 reads SYDVKM. The CDR3 has 16 amino acids. Trimming took 7 bases from V and 8 from J; bases not matched to a gene: 16. CDR3 in DNA: TGTGCCAGCACCCACCTCCGGGGCAGGGGGGGAGAAAAACTGTTTTTT. Its protein is CASTHLRGRGGEKLFF.

In its sample, this clonotype was seen a few times. CDR3 region: CSARSHRRQGNSPLHF. CDR3 coding DNA: TGCAGTGCTAGGTCCCACCGACGACAGGGCAATTCACCCCTCCACTTT. The V and J genes are TRBV20-1 and TRBJ1-6; 7 positions match TRBD1. CDR1 and CDR2 (germline): DFQATT, SNEGSKA (reference sequence). Germline trimming cut 3 bases from V and 7 bases from J; bases unmatched to any gene: 12. The CDR3 length is 16 residues.

In this sample, this clonotype turned up a few times. The chain employs TRBV4-1 and TRBJ2-1; D possibly matches TRBD1 or TRBD2 (5 bases each). The CDR3 loop spans 14 amino acids. Germline V gene sequence: CDR1 MGHRA, CDR2 YSYEKL. V was shortened by 3 bases and J by 9 bases, with 15 bases between the two germline ends. The CDR3 protein is CASSHRTWESEQFF. CDR3 sequence (DNA): TGCGCCAGCAGCCACCGGACATGGGAGAGTGAGCAGTTCTTC.

This clonotype was found a few times. The chain uses TRBV19 and TRBJ2-7; TRBD1 matches at 9 bases. CDR1 is LNHDA, CDR2 SQIVND, per germline (reference sequence). The V and J ends lost 5 bases and 4 bases, in that order; junction bases with no gene match: 9. The CDR3 covers 15 residues. The CDR3 coding sequence is TGTGCCAGTAGTGCCGGACAGGGGACACTATACGAGCAGTACTTC. Amino acids: CASSAGQGTLYEQYF.

As regards this clonotype: One base away lies a much larger clone, so this may be a sequencing read error. V usage is TRBV7-2 and J usage is TRBJ2-7, with D uncertain. The CDR3 runs to 12 residues. The V end lost 5 bases, the J end lost 4 bases, and 9 bases lay between the germline ends. CDR1 is SGHTA and CDR2 is FQGNSA in the germline V gene. This CDR3 is CTSSTFRYEQYF. The DNA of the CDR3 is TGTACCAGCAGCACCTTTCGGTACGAGCAGTACTTC.

This clonotype has a count of ten or more. The chain has TRBV7-2 and TRBJ2-6, with 12 bases fitting TRBD2. CDR3 size: 18 residues. The V gene's germline CDR1 is SGHTA and CDR2 FQGNSA. V was pared by 3 bases and J by 1 base, with 4 bases of the junction left unmatched. The DNA for the CDR3 is TGTGCCAGCAGCTTGAGGGGACTAGCGGGTTCTGGGGCCAACGTCCTGACTTTC. This encodes CASSLRGLAGSGANVLTF. Together with reference TRBV7-2 and TRBJ2-6, the CDR3 gives the full variable domain: GAGVSQSPSNKVTEKGKDVELRCDPISGHTALYWYRQSLGQGLEFLIYFQGNSAPDKSGLPSDRFSAERTGGSVSTLTIQRTQQEDSAVYLCASSLRGLAGSGANVLTFGAGSRLTVL.

The chain couples TRBV6-9 to TRBJ2-2, with 10 bases that match TRBD2. The CDR3 totals 16 residues. CDR1 and CDR2 (germline): MNHGY, SVAAGI. V dropped 3 bases and J dropped 7; count of bases not matched to a gene: 8. The CDR3 sequence is CASSYGASGSSGELFF. The CDR3 DNA is TGTGCCAGCAGTTACGGGGCTAGCGGGAGTAGCGGGGAGCTGTTTTTT.

Many counts were recorded for this clonotype. The chain recombines TRBV28 with TRBJ2-1; 11 bases align to TRBD2. The CDR3 length is 14 residues. Per the germline V gene, CDR1 is MDHEN and CDR2 is SYDVKM. The J segment lost 8 bases and the V segment lost 6 bases, leaving 6 bases of the junction unmatched. For the CDR3, the DNA is TGTGCCAGCAGCCAAACTAGCGGGGGAGATGAGCAGTTCTTC. It encodes CASSQTSGGDEQFF.

This chain joins TRBV18 and TRBJ2-1, with TRBD2 matching 15 bases. The CDR3 sequence is 17 residues long. J was trimmed by 5 bases and V by 5 bases; bases with no gene match: 7. CDR1 and CDR2 from the germline V gene are KGHSH and LQKENI. The CDR3 DNA sequence: TGTGCCAGCTCAGTCGGACTAGCGGGAGGGCACGACAATGAGCAGTTCTTC. Translation gives CASSVGLAGGHDNEQFF. The full variable domain, rest sourced from reference TRBV18 and TRBJ2-1, is NAGVMQNPRHLVRRRGQEARLRCSPMKGHSHVYWYRQLPEEGLKFMVYLQKENIIDESGMPKERFSAEFPKEGPSILRIQQVVRGDSAAYFCASSVGLAGGHDNEQFFGPGTRLTVL.

This clonotype was picked up a small number of times. CDR3 in DNA: TGTGCCAGTAGAACCCCAGGGAGTCGGTATGGCTACACCTTC. It specifies CASRTPGSRYGYTF. The V call is TRBV19, the J call TRBJ1-2; D may be TRBD1 (5 bases). Germline-derived CDR1 and CDR2 are LNHDA and SQIVND (reference sequence). This CDR3 is 14 amino acids long. V gave up 6 bases and J gave up 5 bases, with 16 bases separating them.

The rearrangement joins TRBV5-6 to TRBJ1-5; no clear D gene. Trimming stripped 1 base from V and 0 bases from J, with 11 bases between. The CDR3 covers 16 residues. Germline V gene data show CDR1 as SGHDT and CDR2 as YYEEEE. The CDR3 is CASSLPDQHSNQPQHF. In DNA form, the CDR3 reads TGTGCCAGCAGCTTGCCGGACCAACATAGCAATCAGCCCCAGCATTTT.

This rearrangement joins TRBV28 to TRBJ2-3; TRBD1 aligns across 7 bases. Germline CDR1 MDHEN, CDR2 SYDVKM. V was clipped by 6 bases and J by 8 bases; unmatched bases: 5. The CDR3 totals 12 residues. The CDR3 DNA is TGTGCCAGCAGCCAGGGGGTGGGTACGCAGTATTTT. Translated: CASSQGVGTQYF.

This clonotype has ten or more counts. The chain joins TRBV2 to TRBJ2-5; D remains ambiguous. The CDR3 totals 14 residues. CDR1 SNHLY and CDR2 FYNNEI come from the germline V gene. Trimming removed 2 bases at V and 3 bases at J, with 10 bases between. The CDR3 DNA sequence: TGTGCCAGCAGTGAAAGACTTACTAAAGAGACCCAGTACTTC. This sequence encodes CASSERLTKETQYF. Drawing the rest from reference TRBV2 and TRBJ2-5, the complete variable domain is EPEVTQTPSHQVTQMGQEVILRCVPISNHLYFYWYRQILGQKVEFLVSFYNNEISEKSEIFDDQFSVERPDGSNFTLKIRSTKLEDSAMYFCASSERLTKETQYFGPGTRLLVL.

This clonotype has ten or more counts. One end of the junction does not line up with germline, which may come from a read error. The chain carries TRBV12-3 or TRBV12-4 and TRBJ1-2, with 9 bases fitting TRBD1. This CDR3 has 14 amino acids. Written as DNA, the CDR3 is TGTGCCAGCAGTTATGGGACAGGGAACTTTGGCTACACCTTC. This gives the protein CASSYGTGNFGYTF.

This clonotype has ten or more counts. The chain is built from TRBV19 and TRBJ2-2; TRBD1 might be the D (6 bases). V was pared by 9 bases and J by 7 bases, with 15 bases between. The CDR3 is 13 residues long. The germline gives CDR1 LNHDA, CDR2 SQIVND (reference sequence). CDR3 loop: CASSYQGSGELFF. CDR3 coding DNA: TGTGCCAGCAGTTACCAGGGGAGCGGGGAGCTGTTTTTT.

V usage is TRBV9 and J usage is TRBJ1-2, with TRBD1 matching over 9 bases. This CDR3 is 15 amino acids long. The V gene's germline CDR1 is SGDLS and CDR2 YYNGEE. After removal of 0 bases from V and 4 bases from J, the junction contained 4 bases not matched to a gene. The CDR3 region has the DNA TGTGCCAGCAGCGTAGCCCCGACAGGGGGCTATGGCTACACCTTC. Translating it yields CASSVAPTGGYGYTF.